Following are 7 T cell receptor beta chains from one sample sequenced in a study of cytomegalovirus exposure and HLA in healthy donors. The PCR was carried out with 60 Vbeta primers and 13 Jbeta primers. TCRdb keeps only in-frame clones here, not all; method: immunoSEQ multiplex PCR. The table shows about 110,000 clones, with around 80% occurring only once. Source material: PBMCs. These receptors all come from a woman aged 40 to 50 in good health and CMV-seronegative.

V gene TRBV6-1 combines with J gene TRBJ1-2; TRBD1 aligns across 9 bases. The CDR3 loop spans 13 amino acids. Trimming at V came to 7 bases and at J to 6 bases, leaving 6 bases not matched to a gene. Germline V lookup: CDR1 MNHNS, CDR2 SASEGT. The CDR3 DNA follows: TGTGCCAGCACCGAACAGGGGGCAAATGGCTACACCTTC. Translation gives CASTEQGANGYTF.

The chain has TRBV4-2 and TRBJ1-1; D ambiguous. The CDR3 sequence is 20 residues long. The germline V and J ends were trimmed by 0 bases and 3 bases, with 26 bases remaining between them. Germline values: CDR1 LGHNA, CDR2 YNFKEQ. CDR3 in amino acids: CASSQEEPNGREWKDTEAFF. CDR3 DNA sequence: TGTGCCAGCAGCCAAGAGGAACCGAACGGGAGGGAATGGAAGGACACTGAAGCTTTCTTT.

This chain links TRBV11-2 with TRBJ2-2; no reliable D call. V lost 5 bases and J 7 bases, leaving 5 bases between the germline ends. Germline V gene sequence: CDR1 SGHAT, CDR2 FQNNGV. This CDR3 spans 11 amino acids. As DNA, the CDR3 is TGTGCCAGCAGCCCTCTCGGGGAGCTGTTTTTT. Encoded protein: CASSPLGELFF.

A few counts support this clone. The gene calls are TRBV7-2 and TRBJ2-5; the D gene is possibly TRBD2 (5 bases). The CDR3 totals 15 residues. V was cut by 5 bases and J by 5 bases, with 18 bases left in between. Per germline, CDR1 SGHTA and CDR2 FQGNSA. For the CDR3, the DNA is TGTGCCAGCAGCCAGCGGACTCGTTCCCGGGAGACCCAGTACTTC. This encodes CASSQRTRSRETQYF.

This chain connects TRBV28 to TRBJ1-4; possibly TRBD1 for D (6 bases). This CDR3 has 14 amino acids. CDR1 and CDR2 from the germline V gene are MDHEN and SYDVKM. Trimming left V 3 bases short and J 5 bases short, with 10 bases between. The CDR3 reads CASSFRGPNEKLFF. The CDR3 region has the DNA TGTGCCAGCAGTTTCAGGGGACCCAATGAAAAACTGTTTTTT.

The V and J genes are TRBV29-1 and TRBJ1-1, with TRBD1 matching over 10 bases. Germline CDR1 is SQVTM and CDR2 is ANQGSEA. The CDR3 loop spans 16 amino acids. Trimming at V came to 4 bases and at J to 0 bases, leaving 8 bases not matched to a gene. CDR3 sequence: CSVVGDRGGVNTEAFF. The CDR3 DNA reads TGCAGCGTTGTAGGGGACAGGGGAGGGGTGAACACTGAAGCTTTCTTT.

This clone turned up a few times. The chain employs TRBV4-3 and TRBJ1-1; TRBD1 matches 12 bases. The V gene's germline CDR1 is LGHNA and CDR2 YSLEER. This CDR3 has 16 residues. The ends lost 4 bases at V and 4 bases at J; junction bases unmatched: 7. As DNA, the CDR3 is TGCGCCAGCAGCCCCGGGACAGGGGGCATGGGCACTGAAGCTTTCTTT. Protein product: CASSPGTGGMGTEAFF.